This record looks at one TCR beta chain sequence and its context. Authors' data handling: Nucleated cell number was recorded as an estimate derived from reference gene primer amplification. The data were produced by immunoSEQ multiplex PCR, yet TCRdb's version contains in-frame clones alone and is incomplete. V and J calls and clone size follow that table, whereas D and trimming were derived from the DNA. The sample has about 71,000 clones; approximately 86% are singletons. The sample comes from a study of blood T cell repertoires in COVID-19. Study in general: Samples came from the United States, Italy and Spain, spanning acute and convalescent COVID-19. In each case, the material was cDNA or gDNA derived from T cells, B-cell-depleted T cells, or PBMCs.

V was cut by 4 bases and J by 4 bases, with 15 bases left in between. The CDR3 spans 14 residues. From germline, CDR1 is SGHKS and CDR2 YYEKEE (reference sequence). This clonotype originated in a man aged 50-60 years with active COVID-19. Sequencing used peripheral blood. The chain carries TRBV5-5 and TRBJ2-7, with a weak D call TRBD2 (6 bases). CDR3 in amino acids: CASSPGGISYEQYV. The CDR3 DNA is TGTGCCAGCAGCCCTGGAGGGATCTCGTACGAGCAGTACGTC.